These T cell receptor beta chains were read from a single sample in a study of patients and donors after allogeneic stem cell transplantation. One entry per CDR3 protein results from TCRdb running MiXCR on the RT-PCR reads. The sample has 50,000 to 60,000 distinct CDR3 sequences; 10% to 15% are singletons. The sample was blood, either unsorted or a sorted T cell fraction (not recorded which). Source of these receptors: a human donor who was either an allogeneic HSCT recipient or a stem cell or donor lymphocyte infusion donor (not recorded which). It is not recorded whose cells these are; they may come from a transplant donor. CDR3s include the opening cysteine and the closing phenylalanine or tryptophan. A D gene is named only where the DNA matches it firmly. Size tells how often a clone was seen (once, few, many) or the class of an expanded clone, and some rows leave it out.

v_gene	d_gene	j_gene	abundance	CDR3aa	CDR3nt
TRBV5-1	.	TRBJ1-2	many	CASSLDAAPLYGYTF	TGCGCCAGCAGCTTGGATGCGGCCCCCTTATATGGCTACACCTTC
TRBV9	.	TRBJ2-3	few	CASSVGRTDTQYF	TGTGCCAGCAGCGTAGGTAGGACAGATACGCAGTATTTT
TRBV2	TRBD2	TRBJ2-1	.	CASRSGRRAIGDEQFF	TGTGCCAGCCGAAGCGGGAGACGGGCCATCGGTGATGAGCAGTTCTTC
TRBV20-1	TRBD2	TRBJ2-7	many	CSARAPGLAGVISYEQYF	TGCAGTGCTAGAGCGCCGGGACTAGCGGGAGTAATATCCTACGAGCAGTACTTC
TRBV29-1	.	TRBJ2-7	few	CSVATIPSYEQYF	TGCAGCGTTGCGACAATCCCCTCTTACGAGCAGTACTTC
TRBV27	.	TRBJ1-5	many	CASRRETGLSNQPQHF	TGTGCCAGCAGGAGAGAAACAGGGTTGAGCAATCAGCCCCAGCATTTT
TRBV7-9	TRBD2	TRBJ2-1	.	CASTSYYLAGAGNEQFF	TGTGCCAGCACCAGTTACTACCTAGCGGGAGCTGGCAATGAGCAGTTCTTC
TRBV30	TRBD2	TRBJ2-1	few	CAWRVERLAEIYNEQFF	TGTGCCTGGAGAGTCGAAAGACTAGCCGAAATCTACAATGAGCAGTTCTTC
TRBV6-5	TRBD1	TRBJ1-4	.	CASSYYPWPGGEKLFF	TGTGCCAGCAGTTATTACCCCTGGCCAGGGGGTGAAAAACTGTTTTTT
TRBV7-8	TRBD1	TRBJ1-1	many	CASSLTRGRNTEAFF	TGTGCCAGCAGCCTGACCAGGGGGCGAAACACTGAAGCTTTCTTT
TRBV20-1	.	TRBJ1-2	many	CSAPWTSIPDYGYTF	TGCAGTGCTCCCTGGACATCCATCCCAGACTATGGCTACACCTTC
TRBV12-3/TRBV12-4	.	TRBJ2-7	few	CASKPHSGLDEQYF	TGTGCCAGCAAACCCCATAGCGGATTGGACGAGCAGTACTTC
TRBV27	.	TRBJ2-7	.	CASIGGVEQYF	TGTGCCAGCATAGGGGGAGTCGAGCAGTACTTC
TRBV27	.	TRBJ1-2	many	CASSPGTTYGYTF	TGTGCCAGCAGCCCGGGGACAACCTATGGCTACACCTTC
TRBV20-1	.	TRBJ1-3	.	CSARRQTNTIYF	TGCAGTGCCAGAAGACAGACTAACACCATATATTTT
TRBV10-3	TRBD1	TRBJ2-7	few	CAISESTGGRGEQYF	TGTGCCATCAGTGAGTCTACAGGGGGTCGAGGCGAGCAGTACTTC
TRBV20-1	TRBD1	TRBJ2-1	.	CSAHLTGRISYNEQFF	TGCAGTGCCCACTTGACAGGGCGAATCTCCTACAATGAGCAGTTCTTC
TRBV5-1	TRBD2	TRBJ2-1	large	CASSLTGRDVFF	TGCGCCAGCAGCTTGACCGGGAGGGATGTGTTCTTC
TRBV6-1	.	TRBJ1-2	many	CASSEGGGYGYTF	TGTGCCAGCAGTGAAGGTGGGGGCTACGGCTACACCTTC
TRBV20-1	.	TRBJ2-1	.	CSATAVAAYNEQFF	TGCAGTGCCACCGCGGTAGCGGCCTACAATGAGCAGTTCTTC
TRBV27	.	TRBJ1-6	many	CASSPTYGSPLHF	TGTGCCAGCAGTCCAACCTACGGTTCACCCCTCCACTTT
TRBV29-1	.	TRBJ1-5	many	CSVEDQWGQPQHF	TGCAGCGTTGAAGATCAATGGGGCCAGCCCCAGCATTTT
TRBV7-2	.	TRBJ1-5	.	CASSLEEFSAQHF	TGTGCCAGCAGCTTAGAAGAATTTTCAGCCCAGCATTTT
TRBV6-5	.	TRBJ1-2	many	CASSYSRLGYGYTF	TGTGCCAGCAGTTATAGTCGTTTGGGCTATGGCTACACCTTC
TRBV4-1	TRBD1	TRBJ1-2	few	CASSQDDRVNYGYTF	TGCGCCAGCAGCCAAGATGACAGGGTGAACTATGGCTACACCTTC
TRBV6-6	.	TRBJ1-5	medium-sized	CASSAVSQPQHF	TGTGCCAGCAGCGCCGTGAGCCAGCCCCAGCATTTT
TRBV5-1	TRBD1	TRBJ1-1	many	CASSSDLGTGGTEAFF	TGCGCCAGCAGCTCCGACTTAGGGACAGGGGGCACTGAAGCTTTCTTT
TRBV20-1	.	TRBJ1-5	many	CSAPSEGGQPQHF	TGCAGTGCGCCATCCGAGGGGGGACAGCCCCAGCATTTT
TRBV12-3/TRBV12-4	.	TRBJ2-7	few	CASSLSLEQYF	TGTGCCAGCAGTTTGTCCCTCGAGCAGTACTTC
TRBV6-5	TRBD1	TRBJ2-3	.	CASRLGQASRNTQYF	TGTGCCAGCAGGCTGGGACAGGCAAGCCGGAATACGCAGTATTTT
TRBV12-3/TRBV12-4	.	TRBJ1-5	many	CASSLSPGGQPQHF	TGTGCCAGCAGTTTAAGCCCGGGAGGTCAGCCCCAGCATTTT
TRBV27	TRBD2	TRBJ2-7	.	CASSPYVSGGWLAGVEQYF	TGTGCCAGCAGCCCCTACGTTTCGGGAGGGTGGCTAGCGGGAGTCGAGCAGTACTTC
TRBV25-1	.	TRBJ2-7	.	CASSESGFYEQYF	TGTGCCAGCAGCGAATCGGGGTTCTACGAGCAGTACTTC
TRBV12-3/TRBV12-4	.	TRBJ1-5	many	CASSLNSNQPQHF	TGTGCCAGCAGTTTGAACAGCAATCAGCCCCAGCATTTT
TRBV6-5	TRBD2	TRBJ2-7	few	CASRGSSSYEQYF	TGTGCCAGCCGCGGGAGTTCCTCCTACGAGCAGTACTTC
TRBV2	TRBD2	TRBJ2-7	.	CASRALAGAYEQYF	TGTGCCAGCAGAGCTCTAGCGGGAGCCTACGAGCAGTACTTC
TRBV12-3/TRBV12-4	.	TRBJ2-5	few	CASSLTGYETQYF	TGTGCCAGCAGTCTCACAGGGTATGAGACCCAGTACTTC
TRBV18	TRBD2	TRBJ2-1	.	CASSRREEGEQFF	TGTGCCAGCTCACGGCGGGAGGAGGGTGAGCAGTTCTTC
TRBV20-1	.	TRBJ2-3	few	CSAIGALLAVTDTQYF	TGCAGTGCTATAGGGGCACTACTAGCAGTCACAGATACGCAGTATTTT
TRBV9	.	TRBJ1-3	many	CASSVDGNSGNTIYF	TGTGCCAGCAGCGTAGATGGAAACTCTGGAAACACCATATATTTT
TRBV7-2	TRBD2	TRBJ2-3	.	CASSFGLAGFTDTQYF	TGTGCCAGCAGCTTTGGACTAGCGGGATTCACAGATACGCAGTATTTT